This is a list of T cell receptor beta chains from one sample in a study of shared clonotypes between healthy human individuals. The repertoire was sequenced with immunoSEQ multiplex PCR; TCRdb's copy has only in-frame clones and lacks some. The sample holds 450,000 to 500,000 clones, around 85% seen once. The sequenced sample was PBMCs. These receptor sequences come from a woman aged 40 to 50 in good health. Some clones in this sample may be carry-over from other donors' samples. The CDR3 runs from the conserved cysteine through the conserved F or W. Fields, in order: D gene, V gene, clone size, J gene, CDR3 DNA, CDR3 protein. The D gene is left open where the match is weak. Part of the rows lack a size; the others show once, few, many or a class for expanded clones.

d_gene: TRBD2
v_gene: TRBV27
abundance: .
j_gene: TRBJ2-7
CDR3nt: TGTGCCAGCAGAGGGCTGACTAGCGGGGTCTACGAGCAGTACTTC
CDR3aa: CASRGLTSGVYEQYF

d_gene: .
v_gene: TRBV10-2
abundance: .
j_gene: TRBJ2-5
CDR3nt: TGCGCCAGCACCCCATCCCTCCAAGAGACCCAGTACTTC
CDR3aa: CASTPSLQETQYF

d_gene: TRBD1
v_gene: TRBV18
abundance: .
j_gene: TRBJ1-5
CDR3nt: TGTGCCAGCTCACCGGGACAGGGAGTCAATCAGCCCCAGCATTTT
CDR3aa: CASSPGQGVNQPQHF

d_gene: TRBD2
v_gene: TRBV25-1
abundance: .
j_gene: TRBJ2-7
CDR3nt: TGTGCCAGCAGTGAATATATGACTAGCGTGTCCTACGAGCAGTACTTC
CDR3aa: CASSEYMTSVSYEQYF

d_gene: .
v_gene: TRBV6-4
abundance: .
j_gene: TRBJ2-2
CDR3nt: TGTGCCAGCAGTGACTCGGGGACTCCCACCGGGGAGCTGTTTTTT
CDR3aa: CASSDSGTPTGELFF

d_gene: .
v_gene: TRBV6-6
abundance: .
j_gene: TRBJ2-2
CDR3nt: TGTGCCAGCAGTCAGGGACCCGGGGAGCTGTTTTTT
CDR3aa: CASSQGPGELFF

d_gene: .
v_gene: TRBV28
abundance: .
j_gene: TRBJ1-5
CDR3nt: TGTGCCAGCAGCCCCAGCAATCAGCCCCAGCATTTT
CDR3aa: CASSPSNQPQHF

d_gene: TRBD2
v_gene: TRBV7-3
abundance: once
j_gene: TRBJ2-3
CDR3nt: TGTGCCAGCAGCCTGGGACTAGCGGCTTCAGATACGCAGTATTTT
CDR3aa: CASSLGLAASDTQYF

d_gene: .
v_gene: TRBV30
abundance: .
j_gene: TRBJ1-1
CDR3nt: TGTGCATGGGGTGTAGGCCCTCAACTGAACACTGAAGCTTTCTTT
CDR3aa: CAWGVGPQLNTEAFF

d_gene: .
v_gene: TRBV27
abundance: .
j_gene: TRBJ1-5
CDR3nt: TGTGCCAGCAGTAGCCCGCTTAGGGGGTACGGGAGCAATCAGCCCCAGCATTTT
CDR3aa: CASSSPLRGYGSNQPQHF

d_gene: TRBD1
v_gene: TRBV6-1
abundance: .
j_gene: TRBJ2-7
CDR3nt: TGTGCCAGCAGTGAAGCGGGGACAGGGGCTTACGAGCAGTACTTC
CDR3aa: CASSEAGTGAYEQYF

d_gene: .
v_gene: TRBV5-1
abundance: .
j_gene: TRBJ2-5
CDR3nt: TGCGCCAGCAGCTTGGGCAGAAAAGAGACCCAGTACTTC
CDR3aa: CASSLGRKETQYF

d_gene: .
v_gene: TRBV29-1
abundance: once
j_gene: TRBJ2-7
CDR3nt: TGCAGCGTTGGGGTATCTTTCTACGAGCAGTACTTC
CDR3aa: CSVGVSFYEQYF

d_gene: TRBD1
v_gene: TRBV6-6
abundance: .
j_gene: TRBJ1-2
CDR3nt: TGTGCCAGCCGCGGGGACAGGAATTTTTATGGCTACACCTTC
CDR3aa: CASRGDRNFYGYTF